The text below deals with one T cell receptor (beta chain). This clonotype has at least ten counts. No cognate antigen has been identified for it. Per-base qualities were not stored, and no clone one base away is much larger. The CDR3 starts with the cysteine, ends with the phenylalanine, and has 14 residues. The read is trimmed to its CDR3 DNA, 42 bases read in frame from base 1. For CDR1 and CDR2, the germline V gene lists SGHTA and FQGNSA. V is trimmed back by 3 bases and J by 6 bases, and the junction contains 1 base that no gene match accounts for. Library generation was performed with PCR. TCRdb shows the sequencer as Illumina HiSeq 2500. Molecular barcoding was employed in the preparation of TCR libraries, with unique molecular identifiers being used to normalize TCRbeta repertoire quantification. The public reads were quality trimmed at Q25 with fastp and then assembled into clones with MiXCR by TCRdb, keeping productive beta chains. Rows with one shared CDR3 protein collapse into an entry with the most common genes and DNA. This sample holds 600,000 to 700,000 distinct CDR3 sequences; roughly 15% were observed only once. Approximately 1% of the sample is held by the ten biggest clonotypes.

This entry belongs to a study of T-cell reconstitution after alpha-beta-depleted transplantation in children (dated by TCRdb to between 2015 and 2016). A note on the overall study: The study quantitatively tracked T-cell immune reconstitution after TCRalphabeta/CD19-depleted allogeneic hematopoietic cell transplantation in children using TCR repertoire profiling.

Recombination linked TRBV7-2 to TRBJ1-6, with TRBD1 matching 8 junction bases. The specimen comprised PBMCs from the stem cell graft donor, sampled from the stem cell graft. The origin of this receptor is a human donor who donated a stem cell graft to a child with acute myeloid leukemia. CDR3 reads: CASSFTGGNSPLHF. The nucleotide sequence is TGTGCCAGCAGCTTCACAGGGGGTAATTCACCCCTCCACTTT.